This entry lists 26 T cell receptor beta chains sequenced from one sample in a study of Graves' ophthalmopathy and Graves' hyperthyroidism. RNA transcripts yielded amplified TCR beta CDR3 regions. HTBI primers served in a first-round RT-PCR, which a second-round multiplex PCR followed. TCRdb re-called the multiplex PCR reads with MiXCR, one entry per CDR3 protein. The sample includes approximately 1.2 million distinct CDR3 sequences, 35% to 40% of them seen just once. Sequenced input: peripheral blood or thyroid tissue (not recorded which). These TCRs come from an adult man with Graves' hyperthyroidism.

The rearrangement joins TRBV19 to TRBJ1-1, with a possible D match to TRBD1 (5 bases). Germline CDR1 LNHDA, CDR2 SQIVND (reference sequence). The CDR3 length is 13 residues. Trimming left V 3 bases short and J 7 bases short, with 12 bases between. CDR3 protein: CASSMLEGFEAFF. The CDR3 nucleotides are TGTGCCAGTAGTATGCTGGAGGGGTTTGAAGCTTTCTTT.

This clonotype was found a few times. The J gene is TRBJ2-5, the V gene TRBV12-3 or TRBV12-4, with TRBD1 matching over 7 bases. The CDR3 runs 15 residues. V shed 3 bases, J shed 2 bases, and the junction held 6 bases outside the gene matches. The CDR3 nucleotides read TGTGCCAGCAGTTTCTCCGGGACAGCACAAGAGACCCAGTACTTC. As protein: CASSFSGTAQETQYF.

The V call is TRBV25-1, the J call TRBJ1-4, with 8 bases identical to TRBD1. With 6 bases clipped from V and 3 bases from J, the junction kept 12 bases outside the gene matches. From germline, CDR1 is MGHDK and CDR2 SYGVNS. The CDR3 runs to 17 residues. CDR3 sequence: CASSQTYAGGPNEKLFF. The CDR3 nucleotides are TGTGCCAGCAGCCAGACGTACGCAGGGGGCCCTAATGAAAAACTGTTTTTT. Full variable domain (rest looked up from reference TRBV25-1 and TRBJ1-4): EADIYQTPRYLVIGTGKKITLECSQTMGHDKMYWYQQDPGMELHLIHYSYGVNSTEKGDLSSESTVSRIRTEHFPLTLESARPSHTSQYLCASSQTYAGGPNEKLFFGSGTQLSVL.

This clonotype was recorded at least ten times. The chain couples TRBV4-3 to TRBJ1-1; TRBD1 is a possible D gene (5 bases). Between the trimmed V and J ends, which lost 4 bases and 6 bases, there was a span of 18 bases. The germline CDR1 and CDR2 sequences are LGHNA and YSLEER. This CDR3 has 15 amino acids. The CDR3, as DNA: TGCGCCAGCAGCCCCTTAGCAGGGCATCCCTCTGAAGCTTTCTTT. This gives the protein CASSPLAGHPSEAFF.

A word on this clonotype: This may be a read error, as it is one base from a much larger clone. The chain joins TRBV10-3 to TRBJ1-3; 9 nucleotides align to TRBD1. The V and J ends lost 2 bases and 9 bases, in that order; junction bases with no gene match: 20. The CDR3 is 19 residues long. Looked up from germline, CDR1 is ENHRY and CDR2 is SYGVKD. CDR3 in amino acids: CAISEPKFGLQGAFGTIYF. The CDR3 nucleotides are TGTGCCATCAGTGAGCCTAAGTTTGGACTACAGGGGGCGTTCGGCACCATATATTTT.

V gene TRBV7-9 combines with J gene TRBJ2-2, with 7 nucleotides matching TRBD2. The CDR3 totals 15 residues. CDR1 is SEHNR, CDR2 FQNEAQ, per germline (reference sequence). With 4 bases clipped from V and 4 bases from J, the junction kept 6 bases outside the gene matches. Written as DNA, the CDR3 is TGTGCCAGCAGCTCCAAGCGGGGTCCCACCGGGGAGCTGTTTTTT. Translated, it gives CASSSKRGPTGELFF.

Notes on this clonotype: A single base separates this from a much larger clone, so it may be a read error. The chain combines TRBV29-1 with TRBJ2-7; a weak D match, TRBD1 (5 bases). Germline CDR1 is SQVTM and CDR2 is ANQGSEA. There are 14 residues in the CDR3. The V gene lost 2 bases and the J gene lost 2 bases, with 13 bases spanning the gap. The CDR3 is CSVETGAAPYEQYF. The CDR3 DNA reads as TGCAGCGTTGAAACTGGGGCGGCTCCCTACGAGCAGTACTTC.

The rearrangement uses TRBV7-8 and TRBJ2-5; D possibly corresponds to TRBD1 (6 bases). Germline values: CDR1 SGHVS, CDR2 FQNEAQ. Trimming shortened V by 2 bases and J by 3 bases, and 19 bases separated the two germline ends. The CDR3 spans 17 residues. Here the CDR3 DNA reads TGTGCCAGCAGCTTAAAGTTCTTGGGGGCAACTGAAGAGACCCAGTACTTC. It encodes CASSLKFLGATEETQYF.

The rearrangement joins TRBV7-2 to TRBJ2-5; 10 bases are shared with TRBD1. Unmatched junction bases numbered 12, after V lost 6 bases and J lost 5 bases. The CDR3 runs 16 residues. Germline-derived CDR1 and CDR2 are SGHTA and FQGNSA. In DNA, the CDR3 is TGTGCCAGCAGACCTCCGGGACAGGGGAAAGGGGAGACCCAGTACTTC. Protein product: CASRPPGQGKGETQYF.

This clonotype has at least ten counts. V and J are TRBV19 and TRBJ2-7; 7 nucleotides agree with TRBD2. V shed 5 bases and J 3 bases; nucleotides not matched to a gene: 4. Germline-derived CDR1 and CDR2 are LNHDA and SQIVND (reference sequence). This CDR3 contains 13 residues. This CDR3 reads CASSPRGIYEQYF. The CDR3 DNA follows: TGTGCCAGTAGTCCGCGGGGGATCTACGAGCAGTACTTC.

This chain joins TRBV14 and TRBJ2-5, with TRBD2 matching 10 bases. Germline trimming cut 8 bases from V and 5 bases from J; bases unmatched to any gene: 11. The CDR3 is made up of 15 amino acids. CDR1 and CDR2 from the germline V gene are SGHDN and FVKESK. The CDR3 loop reads CASSPSGSVRETQYF. The CDR3 DNA sequence: TGTGCCAGCTCCCCTAGCGGGAGTGTCCGGGAGACCCAGTACTTC.

V gene TRBV19 combines with J gene TRBJ1-2, with D possibly matching TRBD1 (6 bases). V gave up 6 bases and J gave up 3 bases, with 17 bases separating them. This CDR3 spans 15 amino acids. Germline-derived CDR1 and CDR2 are LNHDA and SQIVND (reference sequence). The chain's CDR3 is CASSYRDTADYGYTF. Written as DNA, the CDR3 is TGTGCCAGTAGCTATCGGGACACGGCGGACTATGGCTACACCTTC.

This clonotype has more than one count but fewer than ten. The V call is TRBV7-8, the J call TRBJ2-7, with a weak D call TRBD2 (5 bases). Trimming pared 3 bases from V and 4 bases from J, leaving 10 bases between. Germline CDR1 is SGHVS and CDR2 is FQNEAQ. CDR3 size: 13 residues. This CDR3 reads CASSFVAFYEQYF. The CDR3, as DNA: TGTGCCAGCAGCTTTGTAGCGTTTTACGAGCAGTACTTC. The complete variable domain, with remaining parts taken from reference TRBV7-8 and TRBJ2-7, reads GAGVSQSPRYKVAKRGQDVALRCDPISGHVSLFWYQQALGQGPEFLTYFQNEAQLDKSGLPSDRFFAERPEGSVSTLKIQRTQQEDSAVYLCASSFVAFYEQYFGPGTRLTVT.

This clonotype was observed at least ten times. The V and J genes are TRBV19 and TRBJ2-6; possible D gene TRBD2, 5 bases. Trimming cost V 7 bases and J 0 bases, with 7 bases left between them. CDR1 and CDR2 (germline): LNHDA, SQIVND (reference sequence). This CDR3 comprises 14 residues. The CDR3 sequence: CASNRGSGANVLTF. The CDR3 region has the DNA TGTGCCAGTAATCGGGGCTCTGGGGCCAACGTCCTGACTTTC.

This clonotype was found many times. This chain joins TRBV9 and TRBJ2-5; 7 bases are shared with TRBD2. Germline CDR1 reads SGDLS; CDR2 reads YYNGEE. The CDR3 length is 17 residues. V lost 4 bases, J lost 5 bases, and 17 bases stayed unmatched. DNA for the CDR3: TGTGCCAGCAGCCGGGAACCCTTATTGGGGCGGGGGGAGACCCAGTACTTC. The encoded protein is CASSREPLLGRGETQYF.

The V gene is TRBV9, the J gene TRBJ2-7; D not resolved. Germline assignment: CDR1 SGDLS and CDR2 YYNGEE. The CDR3 has 14 residues. Trimming took 0 bases from V and 9 from J, leaving 16 bases between them. The CDR3: CASSVEGSMGSQYF. The CDR3 DNA reads TGTGCCAGCAGCGTAGAAGGCAGTATGGGTTCGCAGTACTTC.

CDR3: CASTPGGDGTEAFF. The CDR3 coding sequence is TGTGCCAGCACTCCGGGGGGGGATGGTACTGAAGCTTTCTTT. J is TRBJ1-1 and V is TRBV7-6; tentative D call: TRBD1 (5 bases). V shed 7 bases and J shed 5 bases, with 17 bases lying between them. CDR3 size: 14 residues. Germline loops: CDR1 SGHVS, CDR2 FNYEAQ.

This clonotype has ten or more counts. This chain connects TRBV7-9 to TRBJ1-1; D is unclear. Germline CDR1 and CDR2: SEHNR and FQNEAQ (reference sequence). Trimming left V 3 bases short and J 6 bases short, with 11 bases between. This CDR3 region has 13 residues. The CDR3 coding sequence is TGTGCCAGCAGCTTGACGACATTCCCTGAAGCTTTCTTT. It codes for CASSLTTFPEAFF.

This sequence joins TRBV7-3 and TRBJ2-5, with D perhaps TRBD1 or TRBD2 (5 bases each). The J call may be wrong; the DNA end is better matched by TRBJ2-7. The CDR3 is made up of 15 amino acids. The germline V gene has CDR1 SGHTA and CDR2 FQGTGA. This chain's CDR3 is CASSVNPGPLHEQYF. The CDR3 nucleotides are TGTGCCAGCAGCGTAAATCCGGGGCCTCTTCACGAGCAGTACTTC.

This chain uses TRBV5-1 with TRBJ1-2; 8 nucleotides line up with TRBD1. V lost 4 bases, J lost 3 bases, and 17 bases stayed unmatched. There are 18 residues in the CDR3. Germline CDR1 reads SGHRS; CDR2 reads YFSETQ. This chain's CDR3 is CASSDDPTGAGGDYGYTF. The CDR3 region has the DNA TGCGCCAGCAGCGACGACCCGACAGGGGCTGGCGGGGACTATGGCTACACCTTC.

The chain recombines TRBV7-3 with TRBJ1-1; D not certain. V was shortened by 2 bases and J by 7 bases, with 14 bases between the two germline ends. Per the germline V gene, CDR1 is SGHTA and CDR2 is FQGTGA. This CDR3 contains 14 residues. CDR3 nucleotides: TGTGCCAGCAGCTTACGGGCGGAAGGAATTGAAGCTTTCTTT. It yields the protein CASSLRAEGIEAFF.

Ten or more counts support this clonotype. CDR3 coding DNA: TGCAGCGTTGTGGGGGGGGACTCGGGACAGGAGTCTACTAACTATGGCTACACCTTC. This encodes CSVVGGDSGQESTNYGYTF. The chain carries TRBV29-1 and TRBJ1-2; 8 nucleotides match TRBD1. Germline V gene lookup returns CDR1 SQVTM and CDR2 ANQGSEA. V gave up 4 bases and J gave up 0 bases; unmatched junction bases: 19. The CDR3 runs 19 residues.

The chain links TRBV25-1 to TRBJ1-2; 7 bases align to TRBD1. Germline lookup yields CDR1 MGHDK and CDR2 SYGVNS. This CDR3 comprises 13 residues. V shed 6 bases and J 8 bases; nucleotides not matched to a gene: 9. The CDR3, as DNA: TGTGCCAGCAGCGCGACAGGGTGGTCGGGCTACACCTTC. Translated, it gives CASSATGWSGYTF.

In this sample, this clonotype turned up once. V and J are TRBV6-5 and TRBJ1-1; maybe TRBD1 (6 bases). The germline CDR1 and CDR2 sequences are MNHEY and SVGAGI. This CDR3 is 15 amino acids long. The V end was cut by 3 bases, the J end by 5 bases, with 16 bases between. In DNA form, the CDR3 reads TGTGCCAGCAGTTATATCCGGGGGCGCGGGACTGAAGCTTTCTTT. Amino acid sequence: CASSYIRGRGTEAFF.

V gene TRBV11-1 combines with J gene TRBJ1-2, with D hard to call. Germline CDR1 and CDR2: SGHAT and FQDESV (reference sequence). The CDR3 covers 14 residues. The V gene lost 6 bases and the J gene lost 6 bases, with 17 bases spanning the gap. In DNA form, the CDR3 reads TGTGCCAGCAGTTCGGGTTGGTCGGCTGATGGCTACACCTTC. Protein sequence: CASSSGWSADGYTF.

This clonotype was observed a few times. This may stem from a read error, because a much larger clone lies one nucleotide away. The chain uses TRBV11-2 and TRBJ1-2; D might be TRBD1 (5 bases). V was pared by 8 bases and J by 3 bases, with 10 bases between. The germline V gene encodes CDR1 SGHAT and CDR2 FQNNGV. The CDR3 is made up of 12 amino acids. CDR3 protein: CASDGADYGYTF. The CDR3 DNA is TGTGCCAGCGACGGGGCAGACTATGGCTACACCTTC. The complete variable domain, with remaining parts taken from reference TRBV11-2 and TRBJ1-2, reads EAGVAQSPRYKIIEKRQSVAFWCNPISGHATLYWYQQILGQGPKLLIQFQNNGVVDDSQLPKDRFSAERLKGVDSTLKIQPAKLEDSAVYLCASDGADYGYTFGSGTRLTVV.